A selection of T cell receptor beta chains follows, all from one sample in a study of identical twins. TCRdb used MiXCR to reprocess the 5' RACE reads, holding one entry per CDR3 protein. The repertoire holds roughly 260,000 distinct CDR3 sequences, with 11% to 15% as singletons. Sequencing input: memory (CD45RO+) T cells sorted from blood. The source of these receptors is a woman under 30 in good health. The CDR3 runs from the conserved cysteine through the conserved F or W. The D gene is left open where the match is weak. Expanded clones are given a class, and other clones once, few, many or no size at all.

CDR3 length: 20
V gene: TRBV20-1
D gene: TRBD2
clone size: many
J gene: TRBJ2-1
CDR3 protein: CSARDNRSPGLARGGHEQFF
CDR3 DNA: TGCAGTGCTAGAGATAACCGGTCCCCGGGACTAGCGAGAGGGGGTCATGAGCAGTTCTTC

CDR3 length: 13
V gene: TRBV20-1
D gene: -
clone size: -
J gene: TRBJ2-7
CDR3 protein: CSARVPRAVEQYF
CDR3 DNA: TGCAGTGCTAGAGTCCCTAGGGCCGTCGAGCAGTACTTC

CDR3 length: 12
V gene: TRBV29-1
D gene: -
clone size: few
J gene: TRBJ2-3
CDR3 protein: CSVVRETDTQYF
CDR3 DNA: TGCAGCGTTGTGAGGGAGACAGATACGCAGTATTTT

CDR3 length: 13
V gene: TRBV20-1
D gene: TRBD1
clone size: -
J gene: TRBJ1-1
CDR3 protein: CSASDGDRAEAFF
CDR3 DNA: TGCAGTGCTAGTGATGGGGACAGGGCTGAAGCTTTCTTT

CDR3 length: 17
V gene: TRBV3-1
D gene: TRBD2
clone size: -
J gene: TRBJ2-1
CDR3 protein: CASSQPSSGSINNEQFF
CDR3 DNA: TGTGCCAGCAGCCAACCCTCCAGCGGGAGTATCAACAATGAGCAGTTCTTC

CDR3 length: 13
V gene: TRBV20-1
D gene: -
clone size: -
J gene: TRBJ2-5
CDR3 protein: CSARTGLFETQYF
CDR3 DNA: TGCAGTGCTAGGACGGGACTTTTTGAGACCCAGTACTTC

CDR3 length: 14
V gene: TRBV7-6
D gene: TRBD1
clone size: many
J gene: TRBJ2-3
CDR3 protein: CASSANTGADTQYF
CDR3 DNA: TGTGCCAGCAGCGCAAATACAGGGGCAGATACGCAGTATTTT

CDR3 length: 12
V gene: TRBV20-1
D gene: -
clone size: -
J gene: TRBJ2-1
CDR3 protein: CSARSLYNEQFF
CDR3 DNA: TGCAGTGCTAGGTCGCTCTACAATGAGCAGTTCTTC

CDR3 length: 15
V gene: TRBV5-1
D gene: -
clone size: -
J gene: TRBJ2-3
CDR3 protein: CASSLEFGRTDTQYF
CDR3 DNA: TGCGCCAGCAGCTTGGAGTTCGGACGCACAGATACGCAGTATTTT

CDR3 length: 17
V gene: TRBV11-2
D gene: -
clone size: few
J gene: TRBJ1-4
CDR3 protein: CASSHTYRGATNEKLFF
CDR3 DNA: TGTGCCAGCAGCCACACCTACCGGGGGGCAACTAATGAAAAACTGTTTTTT

CDR3 length: 13
V gene: TRBV19
D gene: -
clone size: -
J gene: TRBJ1-3
CDR3 protein: CASRKSSGNTIYF
CDR3 DNA: TGTGCCAGTAGGAAGAGCTCTGGAAACACCATATATTTT

CDR3 length: 12
V gene: TRBV30
D gene: -
clone size: few
J gene: TRBJ1-1
CDR3 protein: CAWSVGYMGAFF
CDR3 DNA: TGTGCCTGGAGTGTAGGGTATATGGGAGCTTTCTTT

CDR3 length: 15
V gene: TRBV5-5
D gene: -
clone size: few
J gene: TRBJ1-2
CDR3 protein: CASSLAVGPSYGYTF
CDR3 DNA: TGTGCCAGCAGCTTGGCCGTCGGACCGAGCTATGGCTACACCTTC

CDR3 length: 14
V gene: TRBV6-1
D gene: -
clone size: -
J gene: TRBJ1-1
CDR3 protein: CASSASGDSREAFF
CDR3 DNA: TGTGCCAGCAGTGCATCAGGTGACTCACGGGAAGCTTTCTTT

CDR3 length: 13
V gene: TRBV20-1
D gene: -
clone size: -
J gene: TRBJ2-3
CDR3 protein: CSASARVTDTQYF
CDR3 DNA: TGCAGTGCTAGCGCCAGGGTCACAGATACGCAGTATTTT

CDR3 length: 14
V gene: TRBV12-3/TRBV12-4
D gene: -
clone size: few
J gene: TRBJ2-5
CDR3 protein: CASCPTGFKETQYF
CDR3 DNA: TGTGCCAGCTGCCCCACGGGATTCAAAGAGACCCAGTACTTC

CDR3 length: 15
V gene: TRBV5-5
D gene: TRBD1
clone size: few
J gene: TRBJ1-1
CDR3 protein: CASSPGGGGRSEAFF
CDR3 DNA: TGTGCCAGCAGCCCAGGGGGCGGCGGGAGGTCTGAAGCTTTCTTT